Only a few counts were recorded for the clone carrying this T cell receptor beta chain. Its antigen remains unidentified. TCRdb re-derived calls from the 5' RACE reads in MiXCR, one entry per CDR3 protein. The top ten clones hold around 10% of a sample with 350,000 to 450,000 distinct CDR3 sequences, less than 20% of them seen once. The data derive from a study of identical twins. General study points: Fewer insertions characterized abundant cord blood beta clonotypes, whereas memory repertoires showed none. Cross-sectional statistics underpinned the conclusions; the same donors were not followed. Sequences that were beta out-of-frame showed weaker excess twin sharing. Models underestimated how often monozygotic twins shared out-of-frame TCR alpha.

Sequencing was performed on naive T cells sorted from blood. The clonotype comes from a man aged 50 to 60 in good health.

The CDR3: CASSSGRLVYQETQYF. CDR3 nucleotides: TGCGCCAGCAGCTCAGGACGGCTGGTGTACCAAGAGACCCAGTACTTC. V usage is TRBV5-1 and J usage is TRBJ2-5; D remains ambiguous. Trimming pared 3 bases from V and 0 bases from J, leaving 15 bases between. Germline lookup yields CDR1 SGHRS and CDR2 YFSETQ. This CDR3 spans 16 amino acids. The full variable domain, its missing parts supplied by reference TRBV5-1 and TRBJ2-5, is KAGVTQTPRYLIKTRGQQVTLSCSPISGHRSVSWYQQTPGQGLQFLFEYFSETQRNKGNFPGRFSGRQFSNSRSEMNVSTLELGDSALYLCASSSGRLVYQETQYFGPGTRLLVL.